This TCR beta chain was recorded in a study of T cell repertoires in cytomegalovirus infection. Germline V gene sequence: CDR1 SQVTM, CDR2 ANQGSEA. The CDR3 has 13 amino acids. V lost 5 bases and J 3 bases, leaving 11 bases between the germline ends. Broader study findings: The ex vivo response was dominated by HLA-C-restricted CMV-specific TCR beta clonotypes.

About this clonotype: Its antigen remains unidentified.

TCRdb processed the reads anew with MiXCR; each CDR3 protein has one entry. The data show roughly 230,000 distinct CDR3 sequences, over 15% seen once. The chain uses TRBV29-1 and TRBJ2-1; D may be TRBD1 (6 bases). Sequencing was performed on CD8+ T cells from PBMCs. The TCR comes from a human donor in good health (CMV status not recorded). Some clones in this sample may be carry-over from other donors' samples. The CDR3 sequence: CSVHTTGYNEQFF. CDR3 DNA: TGCAGCGTTCATACGACAGGCTACAATGAGCAGTTCTTC.